This T cell receptor beta chain was identified in a study of T cell changes during pregnancy in multiple sclerosis. This clone showed up just once. J gave up 8 bases and V 4 bases, and 12 bases lay outside the gene matches. The CDR3 has 15 amino acids. Germline V gene lookup returns CDR1 MNHNS and CDR2 SASEGT. Repertoires were generated with immunoSEQ multiplex PCR, while TCRdb's copy carries only in-frame clones and drops some. The sample has 55,000 to 85,000 clones; more than 90% are singletons. This rearrangement joins TRBV6-1 to TRBJ1-2; 8 nucleotides match TRBD1. This TCR came from a female donor with multiple sclerosis, enrolled in a pregnancy study. Source: peripheral blood, taken in the second trimester of pregnancy. The CDR3 DNA reads TGTGCCAGCAGTGGCTTTTCGCAGGGGGCGCTCGGCTACACCTTC. As protein: CASSGFSQGALGYTF.